A selection of T cell receptor beta chains follows, all from one sample in a study of CD8 T cells in Susac syndrome. TCRdb ran MiXCR on the immunoSEQ multiplex PCR reads and lists one entry per CDR3 protein. The sample includes 250,000 to 350,000 distinct CDR3 sequences, roughly 85% of them seen just once. Sequenced: CD8+ T cells from PBMCs. These receptors were taken from a human donor with multiple sclerosis. The CDR3 runs from the conserved cysteine through the conserved F or W. A D gene is named only where the DNA matches it firmly. Some rows mark clone size as missing; the rest say once, few, many or name a class of expanded clone.

clone size,V gene,J gene,D gene,CDR3 protein,CDR3 DNA
.,TRBV28,TRBJ1-2,TRBD1,CASSSTQDRGPKANYGYTF,TGTGCCAGCAGTTCAACTCAGGACAGGGGCCCAAAAGCTAACTATGGCTACACCTTC
.,TRBV6-1,TRBJ2-1,TRBD2,CASSELRGAVDEQFF,TGTGCCAGCAGTGAATTGCGGGGGGCGGTCGATGAGCAGTTCTTC
.,TRBV4-1,TRBJ2-7,TRBD2,CASSLRLAGLYEQYF,TGCGCCAGCAGCCTTAGACTAGCGGGTCTTTACGAGCAGTACTTC
.,TRBV30,TRBJ2-5,.,CAWMTGPGETQYF,TGTGCCTGGATGACGGGGCCAGGAGAGACCCAGTACTTC
.,TRBV19,TRBJ2-7,.,CASSIASGSEQYF,TGTGCCAGTAGTATCGCCTCTGGTAGCGAGCAGTACTTC
.,TRBV9,TRBJ2-6,TRBD1,CASSVREPGQGGSGANVLTF,TGTGCCAGCAGCGTGAGGGAGCCGGGACAGGGAGGGTCTGGGGCCAACGTCCTGACTTTC
.,TRBV20-1,TRBJ1-2,.,CSAARYRGEDGYTF,TGCAGTGCCGCTAGGTATAGGGGGGAAGATGGCTACACCTTC
.,TRBV11-2,TRBJ2-3,.,CASSPPESSDTQYF,TGTGCCAGCAGCCCACCCGAGTCATCAGATACGCAGTATTTT
.,TRBV25-1,TRBJ2-1,.,CASSESYNEQFF,TGTGCCAGCAGTGAATCGTACAATGAGCAGTTCTTC
.,TRBV27,TRBJ1-1,.,CASASRETEAFF,TGTGCCAGCGCTAGTAGGGAAACTGAAGCTTTCTTT
.,TRBV7-9,TRBJ2-1,.,CASSLDTIEQFF,TGTGCCAGCAGCTTAGACACCATTGAGCAGTTCTTC
.,TRBV12-5,TRBJ1-5,.,CASGRNNQPQHF,TGTGCTAGTGGTCGTAACAATCAGCCCCAGCATTTT
.,TRBV20-1,TRBJ2-7,TRBD2,CSAPAPLDSGSDDEQYF,TGCAGTGCTCCTGCACCTTTAGATAGCGGGAGTGACGACGAGCAGTACTTC
.,TRBV7-9,TRBJ2-6,.,CATHQGTGWSSGANVLTF,TGTGCCACCCATCAGGGAACAGGGTGGAGCTCTGGGGCCAACGTCCTGACTTTC
.,TRBV30,TRBJ1-1,TRBD1,CAWTLTGVGTEAFF,TGTGCCTGGACCCTGACAGGGGTAGGCACTGAAGCTTTCTTT
few,TRBV19,TRBJ2-7,.,CASSIVGEDPYEQYF,TGTGCCAGTAGTATAGTGGGCGAGGACCCTTACGAGCAGTACTTC
.,TRBV10-3,TRBJ1-2,.,CAISEENYGYTF,TGTGCCATCAGTGAGGAGAACTATGGCTACACCTTC